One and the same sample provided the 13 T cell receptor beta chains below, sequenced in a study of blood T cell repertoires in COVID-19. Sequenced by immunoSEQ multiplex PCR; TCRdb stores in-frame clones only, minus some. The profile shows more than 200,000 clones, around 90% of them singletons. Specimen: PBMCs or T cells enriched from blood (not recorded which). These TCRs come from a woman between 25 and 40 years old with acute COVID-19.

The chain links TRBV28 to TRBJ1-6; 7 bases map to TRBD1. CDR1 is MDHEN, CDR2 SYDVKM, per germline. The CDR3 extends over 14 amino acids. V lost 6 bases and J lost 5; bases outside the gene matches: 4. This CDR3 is CASSPGTDNSPLHF. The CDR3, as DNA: TGTGCCAGCAGCCCAGGGACAGATAATTCACCCCTCCACTTT. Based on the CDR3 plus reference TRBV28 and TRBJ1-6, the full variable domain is DVKVTQSSRYLVKRTGEKVFLECVQDMDHENMFWYRQDPGLGLRLIYFSYDVKMKEKGDIPEGYSVSREKKERFSLILESASTNQTSMYLCASSPGTDNSPLHFGNGTRLTVT.

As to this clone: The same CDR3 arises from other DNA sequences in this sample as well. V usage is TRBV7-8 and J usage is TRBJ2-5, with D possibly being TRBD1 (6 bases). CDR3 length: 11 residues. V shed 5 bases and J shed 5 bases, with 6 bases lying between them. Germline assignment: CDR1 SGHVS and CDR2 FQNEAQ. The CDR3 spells CASSQGETQYF. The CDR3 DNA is TGTGCCAGCAGCCAGGGGGAGACCCAGTACTTC.

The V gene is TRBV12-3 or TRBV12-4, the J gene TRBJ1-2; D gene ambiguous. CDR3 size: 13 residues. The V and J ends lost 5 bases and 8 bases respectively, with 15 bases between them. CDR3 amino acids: CASSPSASEGYTF. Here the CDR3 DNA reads TGTGCCAGCAGTCCGTCCGCCTCGGAGGGCTACACCTTC.

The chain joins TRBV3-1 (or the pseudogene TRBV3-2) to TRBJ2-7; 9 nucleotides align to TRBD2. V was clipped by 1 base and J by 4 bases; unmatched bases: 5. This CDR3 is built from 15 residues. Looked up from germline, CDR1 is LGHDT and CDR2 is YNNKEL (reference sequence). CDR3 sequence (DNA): TGTGCCAGCAGCCAAGCTCAGCGGGAGGTTTACGAGCAGTACTTC. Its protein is CASSQAQREVYEQYF.

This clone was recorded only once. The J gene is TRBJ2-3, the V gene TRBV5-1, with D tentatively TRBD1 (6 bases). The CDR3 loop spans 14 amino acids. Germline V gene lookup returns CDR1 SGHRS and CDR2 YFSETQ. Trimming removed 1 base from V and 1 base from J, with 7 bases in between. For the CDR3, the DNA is TGCGCCAGCAGCTTGACAGGGCGCACAGATACGCAGTATTTT. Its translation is CASSLTGRTDTQYF.

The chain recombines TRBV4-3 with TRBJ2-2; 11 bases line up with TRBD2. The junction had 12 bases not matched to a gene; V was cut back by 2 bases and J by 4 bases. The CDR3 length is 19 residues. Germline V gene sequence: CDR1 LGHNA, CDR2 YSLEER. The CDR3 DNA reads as TGCGCCAGCAGCCAAAAAATAGCGGGAGGGCCTACGGTCACCGGGGAGCTGTTTTTT. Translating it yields CASSQKIAGGPTVTGELFF.

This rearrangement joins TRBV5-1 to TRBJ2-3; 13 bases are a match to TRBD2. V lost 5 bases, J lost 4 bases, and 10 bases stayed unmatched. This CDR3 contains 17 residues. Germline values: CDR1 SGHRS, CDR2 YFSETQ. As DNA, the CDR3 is TGCGCCAGCAGACTGGCCGGGACTAGCGGGATATCAGATACGCAGTATTTT. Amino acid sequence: CASRLAGTSGISDTQYF.

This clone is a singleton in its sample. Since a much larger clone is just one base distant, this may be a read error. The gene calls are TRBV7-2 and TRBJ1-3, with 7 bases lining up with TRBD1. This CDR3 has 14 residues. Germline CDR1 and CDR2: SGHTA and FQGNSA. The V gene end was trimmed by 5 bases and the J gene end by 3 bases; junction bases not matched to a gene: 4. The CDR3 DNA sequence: TGTGCCAGCAGCCAAGACAGGGTTGGAAACACCATATATTTT. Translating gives CASSQDRVGNTIYF.

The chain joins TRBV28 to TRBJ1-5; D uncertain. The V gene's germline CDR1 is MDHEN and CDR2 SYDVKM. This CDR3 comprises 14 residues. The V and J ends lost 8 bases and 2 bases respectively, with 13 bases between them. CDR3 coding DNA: TGTGCCAGCTATAACGAACCGGGCAATCAGCCCCAGCATTTT. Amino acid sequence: CASYNEPGNQPQHF.

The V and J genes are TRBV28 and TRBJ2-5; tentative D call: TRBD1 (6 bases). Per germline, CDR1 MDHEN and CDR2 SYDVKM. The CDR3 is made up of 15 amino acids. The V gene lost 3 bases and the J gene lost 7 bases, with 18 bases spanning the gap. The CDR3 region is CASSFLGGEVGTQYF. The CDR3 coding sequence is TGTGCCAGCAGTTTCCTAGGGGGAGAAGTCGGGACCCAGTACTTC.

CDR3 in DNA: TGTGCCAGCAGCGGGGGACAGGGTGCGCCCCCTAACTCTGGGGCCAACGTCCTGACTTTC. Translating it yields CASSGGQGAPPNSGANVLTF. J is TRBJ2-6 and V is TRBV5-4; 9 nucleotides match TRBD1. CDR3 size: 20 residues. Germline CDR1 reads SGHNT; CDR2 reads YYREEE (reference sequence). J gave up 0 bases and V 4 bases, and 14 bases lay outside the gene matches.

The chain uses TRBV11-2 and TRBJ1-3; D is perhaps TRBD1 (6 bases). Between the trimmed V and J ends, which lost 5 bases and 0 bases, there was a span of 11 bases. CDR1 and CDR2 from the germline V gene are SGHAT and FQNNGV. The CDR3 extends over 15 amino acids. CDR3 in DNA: TGTGCCAGCAGCCCCGACAGGAACTCTGGAAACACCATATATTTT. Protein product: CASSPDRNSGNTIYF.

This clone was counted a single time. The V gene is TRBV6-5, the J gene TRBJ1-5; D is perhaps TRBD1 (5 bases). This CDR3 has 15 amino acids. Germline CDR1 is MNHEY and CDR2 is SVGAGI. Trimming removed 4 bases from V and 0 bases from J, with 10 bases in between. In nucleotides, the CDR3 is TGTGCCAGCAGTTTTTCCAGGGATAGCAATCAGCCCCAGCATTTT. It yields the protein CASSFSRDSNQPQHF.